This record concerns one TCR beta chain sequence. Its antigen is unknown. No base quality information exists; no much larger clone differs at one position. The source of the sample is a study of tumour-infiltrating T cells in Burkitt lymphoma (dated by TCRdb to 2018 to 2021). With respect to the entire study: Clinical outcome was correlated with TCR repertoire data, and overall and progression-free survival were found to be predicted by productive clonality independently of established prognosticators, including age at diagnosis.

Inclusive of the bounding cysteine and phenylalanine, the CDR3 is 13 residues long. Of the read, only the CDR3 DNA is kept; its 39 bases are in frame from base 1. CDR1 and CDR2, per the germline V gene, are SGHRS and YFSETQ. The junction carries 12 bases between V and J, which are trimmed by 1 base and 7 bases respectively. The library was built by means of the immunoSEQ multiplex PCR assay. This is the immuneACCESS table as TCRdb keeps it, with only in-frame sequences that have V and J called. A part of the clones is gone; compared with another copy, unresolved V genes explain less than half, and the rest is unexplained. This sample is represented by a few thousand clones; 81% of them were singletons. The biggest ten clones account for 7.1% of the sample.

The receptor comes from a human donor with diffuse large B-cell lymphoma. Sequenced material: tumor tissue. Recombination connected TRBV5-1 to TRBJ2-7; the D region possibly corresponds to TRBD2 (6 bases align). The CDR3 is CASSLKGAGEQYF. In nucleotides, the sequence is TGCGCCAGCAGCTTGAAAGGGGCGGGAGAGCAGTACTTC.